Listed below are T cell receptor beta chains from one sample, sequenced in a study of blood T cell repertoires in COVID-19. Sequencing used immunoSEQ multiplex PCR; TCRdb keeps in-frame clones, though not all of them. The table includes around 140,000 clones, 75% to 90% detected once. The sequenced sample consisted of PBMCs or T cells enriched from blood (not recorded which). The origin of the receptors is a man aged 60-69 years who had recovered from COVID-19. CDR3s include the opening cysteine and the closing phenylalanine or tryptophan. The D gene is left open where the match is weak. Expanded clones get a size class; other rows say once, few or many, or leave the size out.

j_gene: TRBJ2-1; v_gene: TRBV29-1; abundance: .; d_gene: TRBD2; CDR3aa: CSVWTSGGEQFF; CDR3nt: TGCAGCGTTTGGACTAGCGGCGGGGAGCAGTTCTTC
j_gene: TRBJ2-2; v_gene: TRBV7-2; abundance: once; d_gene: .; CDR3aa: CASSQSVRSGTGELFF; CDR3nt: TGTGCCAGCAGCCAAAGCGTGAGATCGGGCACCGGGGAGCTGTTTTTT
j_gene: TRBJ1-3; v_gene: TRBV5-1; abundance: .; d_gene: .; CDR3aa: CASSFDSGSGNTIYF; CDR3nt: TGCGCCAGCAGCTTCGACAGTGGCTCTGGAAACACCATATATTTT
j_gene: TRBJ2-1; v_gene: TRBV11-2; abundance: .; d_gene: .; CDR3aa: CASSLLGEQFF; CDR3nt: TGTGCCAGCAGCTTACTCGGTGAGCAGTTCTTC
j_gene: TRBJ1-6; v_gene: TRBV27; abundance: .; d_gene: .; CDR3aa: CASSFSSYNSPLHF; CDR3nt: TGTGCCAGCAGTTTTAGCTCCTATAATTCACCCCTCCACTTT
j_gene: TRBJ1-3; v_gene: TRBV27; abundance: .; d_gene: .; CDR3aa: CASRRGGSGNTIYF; CDR3nt: TGTGCCAGCAGGAGGGGAGGGTCTGGAAACACCATATATTTT
j_gene: TRBJ1-4; v_gene: TRBV15; abundance: .; d_gene: .; CDR3aa: CATSRIDRLFSEKLFF; CDR3nt: TGTGCCACCAGCAGAATAGACAGACTCTTTAGCGAAAAACTGTTTTTT
j_gene: TRBJ1-1; v_gene: TRBV29-1; abundance: .; d_gene: .; CDR3aa: CSATQDRNTEAFF; CDR3nt: TGCAGCGCCACCCAGGACAGGAACACTGAAGCTTTCTTT
j_gene: TRBJ2-7; v_gene: TRBV6-4; abundance: .; d_gene: TRBD2; CDR3aa: CASSAASGYEQYF; CDR3nt: TGTGCCAGCAGTGCTGCTAGCGGCTACGAGCAGTACTTC
j_gene: TRBJ1-1; v_gene: TRBV5-1; abundance: .; d_gene: .; CDR3aa: CASSLRSGNTEAFF; CDR3nt: TGCGCCAGCAGCTTAAGGTCAGGGAACACTGAAGCTTTCTTT
j_gene: TRBJ2-7; v_gene: TRBV18; abundance: .; d_gene: TRBD1; CDR3aa: CASSVGQGYEQYF; CDR3nt: TGTGCCAGCTCAGTGGGACAGGGCTACGAGCAGTACTTC
j_gene: TRBJ2-7; v_gene: TRBV29-1; abundance: .; d_gene: TRBD2; CDR3aa: CSVAGASGASNYEQYF; CDR3nt: TGCAGCGTTGCGGGAGCTAGCGGGGCTTCCAACTACGAGCAGTACTTC
j_gene: TRBJ2-2; v_gene: TRBV5-4; abundance: .; d_gene: TRBD1; CDR3aa: CASSSPWDRGRDTGELFF; CDR3nt: TGTGCCAGCAGCTCTCCGTGGGACAGGGGGCGTGACACCGGGGAGCTGTTTTTT
j_gene: TRBJ2-1; v_gene: TRBV7-9; abundance: once; d_gene: TRBD2; CDR3aa: CASSLVSGRLNEQFF; CDR3nt: TGTGCCAGCAGCTTAGTGAGCGGGAGACTGAATGAGCAGTTCTTC
j_gene: TRBJ2-2; v_gene: TRBV28; abundance: .; d_gene: TRBD1; CDR3aa: CASTTPRGQGARTGELFF; CDR3nt: TGTGCCAGCACCACCCCCCGGGGACAGGGGGCGAGGACCGGGGAGCTGTTTTTT
j_gene: TRBJ1-1; v_gene: TRBV20-1; abundance: .; d_gene: .; CDR3aa: CSASRGTEAFF; CDR3nt: TGCAGTGCTAGTCGGGGCACTGAAGCTTTCTTT
j_gene: TRBJ2-2; v_gene: TRBV9; abundance: .; d_gene: .; CDR3aa: CASSVRSAANTGELFF; CDR3nt: TGTGCCAGCAGCGTAAGGAGCGCCGCGAACACCGGGGAGCTGTTTTTT
j_gene: TRBJ1-5; v_gene: TRBV12-3/TRBV12-4; abundance: .; d_gene: .; CDR3aa: CASSSISNQPQHF; CDR3nt: TGTGCCAGCAGTAGCATCAGCAATCAGCCCCAGCATTTT
j_gene: TRBJ1-2; v_gene: TRBV10-2; abundance: .; d_gene: .; CDR3aa: CASKIRTEDYGYTF; CDR3nt: TGCGCCAGCAAGATTAGGACAGAGGACTATGGCTACACCTTC
j_gene: TRBJ2-1; v_gene: TRBV11-3; abundance: .; d_gene: .; CDR3aa: CASSSIGGRGGNEQFF; CDR3nt: TGTGCCAGCAGCTCCATAGGGGGGAGGGGAGGAAATGAGCAGTTCTTC
j_gene: TRBJ1-4; v_gene: TRBV6-5; abundance: .; d_gene: TRBD1; CDR3aa: CASRRAAGGNEKLFF; CDR3nt: TGTGCCAGCAGAAGAGCGGCAGGGGGTAATGAAAAACTGTTTTTT
j_gene: TRBJ2-7; v_gene: TRBV19; abundance: few; d_gene: TRBD1; CDR3aa: CASQQGPSYYEQYF; CDR3nt: TGTGCCAGCCAACAGGGGCCCTCCTACTACGAGCAGTACTTC
j_gene: TRBJ2-1; v_gene: TRBV30; abundance: .; d_gene: TRBD2; CDR3aa: CAWSPGGAGGRWNEQFF; CDR3nt: TGTGCCTGGAGCCCGGGTGGGGCGGGAGGGCGTTGGAATGAGCAGTTCTTC
j_gene: TRBJ2-1; v_gene: TRBV27; abundance: .; d_gene: .; CDR3aa: CASSIRGNNEQFF; CDR3nt: TGTGCCAGCAGTATCAGGGGTAACAATGAGCAGTTCTTC
j_gene: TRBJ2-2; v_gene: TRBV5-6; abundance: once; d_gene: TRBD1; CDR3aa: CASSQGQGFGELFF; CDR3nt: TGTGCCAGCAGCCAGGGACAGGGGTTCGGGGAGCTGTTTTTT
j_gene: TRBJ2-3; v_gene: TRBV19; abundance: .; d_gene: .; CDR3aa: CASSRERDTQYF; CDR3nt: TGTGCCAGTAGCCGAGAGAGGGATACGCAGTATTTT
j_gene: TRBJ1-3; v_gene: TRBV19; abundance: .; d_gene: .; CDR3aa: CAASDDYSGNTIYF; CDR3nt: TGTGCCGCCTCGGACGACTACTCTGGAAACACCATATATTTT
j_gene: TRBJ1-2; v_gene: TRBV15; abundance: .; d_gene: .; CDR3aa: CATSRAGGGANYGYTF; CDR3nt: TGTGCCACCAGCAGAGCCGGGGGGGGAGCTAACTATGGCTACACCTTC
j_gene: TRBJ1-6; v_gene: TRBV28; abundance: .; d_gene: .; CDR3aa: CASSLSLGEAPLHF; CDR3nt: TGTGCCAGCAGTTTATCCCTGGGGGAGGCACCCCTCCACTTT
j_gene: TRBJ2-2; v_gene: TRBV7-7; abundance: .; d_gene: TRBD2; CDR3aa: CASSPGSGRSGELFF; CDR3nt: TGTGCCAGCAGCCCGGGTAGCGGGCGCAGCGGGGAGCTGTTTTTT
j_gene: TRBJ1-3; v_gene: TRBV19; abundance: .; d_gene: .; CDR3aa: CASSRMTGPAGSGNTIYF; CDR3nt: TGTGCCAGTAGTCGGATGACAGGCCCAGCCGGTTCTGGAAACACCATATATTTT
j_gene: TRBJ1-3; v_gene: TRBV15; abundance: few; d_gene: .; CDR3aa: CATSRDRPPGNTIYF; CDR3nt: TGTGCCACCAGCAGAGATCGACCACCAGGGAACACCATATATTTT
j_gene: TRBJ1-5; v_gene: TRBV19; abundance: .; d_gene: .; CDR3aa: CASSISPQGQPQHF; CDR3nt: TGTGCCAGTAGTATATCCCCTCAGGGACAGCCCCAGCATTTT
j_gene: TRBJ1-1; v_gene: TRBV28; abundance: once; d_gene: TRBD1; CDR3aa: CASRRTGGLAEAFF; CDR3nt: TGTGCCAGCAGGCGGACAGGGGGCTTGGCTGAAGCTTTCTTT
j_gene: TRBJ2-7; v_gene: TRBV19; abundance: .; d_gene: TRBD1; CDR3aa: CASSMTGGKNEQYF; CDR3nt: TGTGCCAGTAGTATGACAGGGGGCAAGAACGAGCAGTACTTC
j_gene: TRBJ1-4; v_gene: TRBV19; abundance: .; d_gene: TRBD1; CDR3aa: CASSISGTGNEKLFF; CDR3nt: TGTGCCAGTAGTATCTCCGGGACAGGGAATGAAAAACTGTTTTTT
j_gene: TRBJ2-1; v_gene: TRBV11-2; abundance: .; d_gene: TRBD2; CDR3aa: CASSISGSYNEQFF; CDR3nt: TGTGCCAGCAGCATTAGCGGGTCCTACAATGAGCAGTTCTTC
j_gene: TRBJ2-7; v_gene: TRBV12-2; abundance: .; d_gene: .; CDR3aa: CASRLDGRAYEQYF; CDR3nt: TGTGCAAGTCGCCTCGACGGGAGAGCCTACGAGCAGTACTTC
j_gene: TRBJ2-7; v_gene: TRBV24-1; abundance: .; d_gene: TRBD2; CDR3aa: CATSDSRLAGSEQYF; CDR3nt: TGTGCCACCAGTGATTCGAGACTAGCGGGATCCGAGCAGTACTTC
j_gene: TRBJ1-5; v_gene: TRBV24-1; abundance: .; d_gene: .; CDR3aa: CATAQGFNQPQHF; CDR3nt: TGTGCCACTGCCCAGGGCTTCAATCAGCCCCAGCATTTT
j_gene: TRBJ2-1; v_gene: TRBV4-1; abundance: .; d_gene: .; CDR3aa: CASSHLREASSYNEQFF; CDR3nt: TGCGCCAGCAGCCACCTCCGCGAGGCTAGCTCCTACAATGAGCAGTTCTTC
j_gene: TRBJ2-2; v_gene: TRBV5-1; abundance: .; d_gene: .; CDR3aa: CASSLRGPGELFF; CDR3nt: TGCGCCAGCAGCTTACGAGGGCCCGGGGAGCTGTTTTTT
j_gene: TRBJ2-4; v_gene: TRBV6-1; abundance: .; d_gene: TRBD1; CDR3aa: CASSDRTGGAKNIQYF; CDR3nt: TGTGCCAGCAGTGATCGGACAGGGGGGGCCAAAAACATTCAGTACTTC
j_gene: TRBJ1-5; v_gene: TRBV19; abundance: .; d_gene: .; CDR3aa: CAGGSGGSGNQPQHF; CDR3nt: TGTGCCGGAGGCTCCGGGGGGTCGGGCAATCAGCCCCAGCATTTT
j_gene: TRBJ2-6; v_gene: TRBV2; abundance: .; d_gene: TRBD1; CDR3aa: CASSERGGEPGANVLTF; CDR3nt: TGTGCCAGCAGTGAGAGAGGGGGCGAGCCTGGGGCCAACGTCCTGACTTTC
j_gene: TRBJ1-5; v_gene: TRBV23-1; abundance: once; d_gene: TRBD1; CDR3aa: CASSQGAQGAGQPQHF; CDR3nt: TGCGCCAGCAGTCAAGGGGCGCAGGGGGCCGGTCAGCCCCAGCATTTT
j_gene: TRBJ1-4; v_gene: TRBV5-4; abundance: .; d_gene: .; CDR3aa: CASSFGQTNEKLFF; CDR3nt: TGTGCCAGCAGCTTTGGCCAGACTAATGAAAAACTGTTTTTT
j_gene: TRBJ2-7; v_gene: TRBV10-1; abundance: .; d_gene: .; CDR3aa: CASSESSGFPYEQYF; CDR3nt: TGCGCCAGCAGTGAGTCTAGCGGCTTCCCCTACGAGCAGTACTTC
j_gene: TRBJ1-6; v_gene: TRBV27; abundance: .; d_gene: TRBD1; CDR3aa: CASTLWGTGDSPLHF; CDR3nt: TGTGCCAGCACTTTATGGGGGACAGGGGATTCACCCCTCCACTTT
j_gene: TRBJ2-3; v_gene: TRBV6-5; abundance: .; d_gene: .; CDR3aa: CASRLGITSTDTQYF; CDR3nt: TGTGCCAGCAGGCTCGGGATTACTAGCACAGATACGCAGTATTTT
j_gene: TRBJ1-4; v_gene: TRBV5-5; abundance: .; d_gene: .; CDR3aa: CASSLVGNTREKLFF; CDR3nt: TGTGCCAGCAGCTTGGTGGGCAACACGCGTGAAAAACTGTTTTTT
j_gene: TRBJ1-1; v_gene: TRBV2; abundance: .; d_gene: .; CDR3aa: CASELQGSGNTEAFF; CDR3nt: TGTGCCAGCGAATTACAGGGATCCGGGAACACTGAAGCTTTCTTT
j_gene: TRBJ2-1; v_gene: TRBV9; abundance: .; d_gene: .; CDR3aa: CASSPQIGSSYNEQFF; CDR3nt: TGTGCCAGCAGCCCCCAAATTGGGAGCTCCTACAATGAGCAGTTCTTC
j_gene: TRBJ2-1; v_gene: TRBV9; abundance: .; d_gene: .; CDR3aa: CASSVARAGYNEQFF; CDR3nt: TGTGCCAGCAGCGTAGCTCGGGCGGGTTACAATGAGCAGTTCTTC
j_gene: TRBJ1-4; v_gene: TRBV29-1; abundance: few; d_gene: .; CDR3aa: CSVNRTPNEKLFF; CDR3nt: TGCAGCGTTAACCGGACTCCTAATGAAAAACTGTTTTTT